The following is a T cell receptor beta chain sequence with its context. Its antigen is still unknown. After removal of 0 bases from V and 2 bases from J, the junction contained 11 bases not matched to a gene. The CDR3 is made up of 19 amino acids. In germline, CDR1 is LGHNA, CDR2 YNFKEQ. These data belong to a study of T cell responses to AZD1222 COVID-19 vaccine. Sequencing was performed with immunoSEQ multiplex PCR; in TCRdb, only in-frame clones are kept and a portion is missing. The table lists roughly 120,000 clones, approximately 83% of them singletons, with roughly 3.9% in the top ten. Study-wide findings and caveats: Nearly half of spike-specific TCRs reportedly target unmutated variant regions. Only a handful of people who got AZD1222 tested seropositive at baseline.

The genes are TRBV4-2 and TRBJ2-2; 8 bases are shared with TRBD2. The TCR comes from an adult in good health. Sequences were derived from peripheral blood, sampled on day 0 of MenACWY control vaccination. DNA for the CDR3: TGTGCCAGCAGCCAAGAGGCCGCGGGGGGCGCCCTTAACACCGGGGAGCTGTTTTTT. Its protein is CASSQEAAGGALNTGELFF.